This TCR beta chain derives from a study of shared clonotypes between healthy human individuals. On the study more broadly: The donor group consisted of a couple of women and three men, aged 18 to 49.

Replicate PCRs for unsorted PBMC used about 0.3 ug DNA (roughly 29,000 T cell genomes). Assay: immunoSEQ multiplex PCR; the TCRdb copy retains only in-frame clones and omits some. The data show about 470,000 clones, 79% seen once. Recent acute infections and vaccinations were absent in the healthy HIV-negative adult donors. Regarding this clone: As yet, its antigen is unknown.

V dropped 7 bases and J dropped 5 bases, with 14 bases sitting between them. Per the germline V gene, CDR1 is SNHLY and CDR2 is FYNNEI. The CDR3 runs 13 residues. Whole-study results and caveats: Among donors, sharing of clonotypes was expected to be affected by sequencing depth.

Input material: PBMCs. The receptor comes from a middle-aged woman in good health. Some clones in this sample may be carry-over from other donors' samples. The J gene is TRBJ1-2, the V gene TRBV2; no reliable D call. In DNA form, the CDR3 reads TGTGCCAGCATTGCTGTGCGGGGATATGGCTACACCTTC. It translates to CASIAVRGYGYTF.